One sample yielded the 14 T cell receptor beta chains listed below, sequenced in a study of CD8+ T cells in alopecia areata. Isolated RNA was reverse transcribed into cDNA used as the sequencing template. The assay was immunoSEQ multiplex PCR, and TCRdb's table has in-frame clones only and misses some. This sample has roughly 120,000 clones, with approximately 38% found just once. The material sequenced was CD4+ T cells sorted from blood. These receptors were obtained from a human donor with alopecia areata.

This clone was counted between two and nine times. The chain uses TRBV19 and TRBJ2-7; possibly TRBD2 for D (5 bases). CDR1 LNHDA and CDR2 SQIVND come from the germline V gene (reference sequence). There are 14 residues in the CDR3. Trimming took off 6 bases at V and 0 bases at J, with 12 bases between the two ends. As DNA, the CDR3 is TGTGCCAGTAGACCAAGCGGAAGCTCCTACGAGCAGTACTTC. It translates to CASRPSGSSYEQYF.

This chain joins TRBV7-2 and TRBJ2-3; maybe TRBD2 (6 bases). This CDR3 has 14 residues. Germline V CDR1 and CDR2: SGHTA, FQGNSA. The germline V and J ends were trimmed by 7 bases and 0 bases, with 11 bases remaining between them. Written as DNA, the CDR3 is TGTGCCAGCAAACCGGGAGCGAGCACAGATACGCAGTATTTT. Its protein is CASKPGASTDTQYF.

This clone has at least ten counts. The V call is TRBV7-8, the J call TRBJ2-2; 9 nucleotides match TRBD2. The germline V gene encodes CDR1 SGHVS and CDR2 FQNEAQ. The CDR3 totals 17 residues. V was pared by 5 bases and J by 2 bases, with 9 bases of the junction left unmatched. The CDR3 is CASSPRPGLANTGELFF. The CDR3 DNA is TGTGCCAGCAGCCCCAGACCGGGACTAGCAAACACCGGGGAGCTGTTTTTT.

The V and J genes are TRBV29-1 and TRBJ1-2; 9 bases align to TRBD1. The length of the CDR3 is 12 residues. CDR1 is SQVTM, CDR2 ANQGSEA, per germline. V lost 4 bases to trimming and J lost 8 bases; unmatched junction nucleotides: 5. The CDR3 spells CSVGGQGLGYTF. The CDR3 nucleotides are TGCAGCGTTGGGGGACAGGGTCTAGGCTACACCTTC. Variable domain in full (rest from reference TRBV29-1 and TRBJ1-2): SAVISQKPSRDICQRGTSLTIQCQVDSQVTMMFWYRQQPGQSLTLIATANQGSEATYESGFVIDKFPISRPNLTFSTLTVSNMSPEDSSIYLCSVGGQGLGYTFGSGTRLTVV.

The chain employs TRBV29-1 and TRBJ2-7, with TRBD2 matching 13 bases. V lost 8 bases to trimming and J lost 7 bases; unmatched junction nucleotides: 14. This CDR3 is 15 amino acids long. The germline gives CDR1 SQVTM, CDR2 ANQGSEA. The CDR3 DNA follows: TGCAGCTCGTGGACTAGCGGGAGTTCCGGTGGAGAGCAGTACTTC. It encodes CSSWTSGSSGGEQYF.

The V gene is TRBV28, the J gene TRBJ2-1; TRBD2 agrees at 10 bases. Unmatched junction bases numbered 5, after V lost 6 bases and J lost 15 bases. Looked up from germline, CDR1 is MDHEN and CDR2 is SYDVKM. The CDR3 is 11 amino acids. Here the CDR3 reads CASRDLAGAFF. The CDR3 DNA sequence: TGTGCCAGCAGGGATCTAGCGGGAGCGTTCTTC. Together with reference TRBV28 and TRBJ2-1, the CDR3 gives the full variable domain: DVKVTQSSRYLVKRTGEKVFLECVQDMDHENMFWYRQDPGLGLRLIYFSYDVKMKEKGDIPEGYSVSREKKERFSLILESASTNQTSMYLCASRDLAGAFFGPGTRLTVL.

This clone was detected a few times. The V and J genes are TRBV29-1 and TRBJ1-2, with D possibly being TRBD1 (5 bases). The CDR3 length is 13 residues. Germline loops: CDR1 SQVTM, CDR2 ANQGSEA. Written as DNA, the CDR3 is TGCAGTGGGGCAGGACCATACAACTATGGCTACACCTTC. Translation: CSGAGPYNYGYTF.

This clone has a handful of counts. As DNA, the CDR3 is TGTGCCAGCAATACCGAGGGGCTCAACACCGGGGAGCTGTTTTTT. Its protein product is CASNTEGLNTGELFF. The J gene is TRBJ2-2, the V gene TRBV2, with D perhaps given as TRBD1 or TRBD2 (5 bases each). CDR3 length equals 15 residues. Trimming shortened V by 7 bases and J by 2 bases, and 14 bases separated the two germline ends. Germline V gene sequence: CDR1 SNHLY, CDR2 FYNNEI.

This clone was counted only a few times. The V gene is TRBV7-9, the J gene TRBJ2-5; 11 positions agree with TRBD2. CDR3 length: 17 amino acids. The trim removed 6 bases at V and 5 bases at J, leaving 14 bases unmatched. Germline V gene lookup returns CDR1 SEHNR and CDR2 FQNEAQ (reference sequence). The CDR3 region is CASRPGLAGTRGETQYF. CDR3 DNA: TGTGCCAGCAGGCCAGGACTAGCGGGCACGAGGGGGGAGACCCAGTACTTC.

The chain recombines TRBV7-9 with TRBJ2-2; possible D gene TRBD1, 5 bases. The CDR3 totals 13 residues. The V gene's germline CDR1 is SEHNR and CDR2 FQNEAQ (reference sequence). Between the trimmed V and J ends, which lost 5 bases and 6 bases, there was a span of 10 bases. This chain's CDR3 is CASSPQGAGELFF. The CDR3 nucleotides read TGTGCCAGCAGCCCCCAGGGCGCCGGGGAGCTGTTTTTT. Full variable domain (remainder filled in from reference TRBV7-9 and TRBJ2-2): DTGVSQNPRHKITKRGQNVTFRCDPISEHNRLYWYRQTLGQGPEFLTYFQNEAQLEKSRLLSDRFSAERPKGSFSTLEIQRTEQGDSAMYLCASSPQGAGELFFGEGSRLTVL.

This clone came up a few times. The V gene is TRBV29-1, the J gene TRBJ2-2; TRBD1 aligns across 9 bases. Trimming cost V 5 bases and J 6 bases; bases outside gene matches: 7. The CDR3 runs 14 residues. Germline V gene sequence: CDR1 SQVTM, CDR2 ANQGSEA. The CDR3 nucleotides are TGCAGCGTTCGCCGGGACAGGGACTCCGGGGAGCTGTTTTTT. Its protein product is CSVRRDRDSGELFF.

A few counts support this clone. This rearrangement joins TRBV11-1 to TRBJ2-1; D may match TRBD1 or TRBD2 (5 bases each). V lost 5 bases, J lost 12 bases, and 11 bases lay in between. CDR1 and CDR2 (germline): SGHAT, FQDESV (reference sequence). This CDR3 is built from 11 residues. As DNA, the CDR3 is TGTGCCAGCAGCGCTCGGGACCGGCAGTTCTTC. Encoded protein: CASSARDRQFF.

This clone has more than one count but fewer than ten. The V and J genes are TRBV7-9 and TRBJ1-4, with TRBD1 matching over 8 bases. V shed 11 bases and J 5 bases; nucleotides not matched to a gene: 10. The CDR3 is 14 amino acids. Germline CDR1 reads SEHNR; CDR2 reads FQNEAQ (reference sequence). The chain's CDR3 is CAHARQGNNEKLFF. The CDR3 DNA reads TGTGCCCACGCAAGACAGGGGAACAATGAAAAACTGTTTTTT.

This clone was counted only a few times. CDR3 residues: CSVGETASYEQYF. CDR3 DNA: TGCAGCGTCGGGGAAACCGCATCCTACGAGCAGTACTTC. The chain joins TRBV29-1 to TRBJ2-7, with a possible D match to TRBD2 (5 bases). Germline CDR1 SQVTM, CDR2 ANQGSEA. The CDR3 covers 13 residues. V lost 6 bases, J lost 1 base, and 13 bases lay in between.